This paragraph covers one T cell receptor (beta chain) sequence. Antigen unknown. These data come from a study of CD8+ T cells in alopecia areata. Whole-study context: The drug, oral tofacitinib, was given to treated patients at 5 to 10 mg twice daily.

Study findings and constraints: Clonality exceeded that of normal scalp in lesional scalp, most notably in alopecia totalis/universalis. Among the top 100, expanded CD8+ clones were significantly decreased by tofacitinib, as was scalp clonality.

cDNA serving as the sequencing template came from extracted, reverse transcribed RNA. TCRdb keeps only in-frame clones here, not all; method: immunoSEQ multiplex PCR. This repertoire shows approximately 120,000 clones, 60% to 65% found once; its top ten account for more than 5.5%. Trimming removed 1 base at V and 11 bases at J, with 6 bases between. The CDR3 totals 12 residues. Germline V CDR1 and CDR2: KGHSH, LQKENI. Treatment specified: oral pan-JAK inhibitor, 5-10 mg twice daily. The sequences come from CD4+ T cells sorted from blood, collected at week 4, from a patient treated with tofacitinib. The chain couples TRBV18 to TRBJ2-6; no clear D gene. The receptor was derived from a human donor with alopecia areata. CDR3 DNA: TGTGCCAGCTCACCACTCTCTGACGTCCTGACTTTC. Protein: CASSPLSDVLTF. Based on the CDR3 plus reference TRBV18 and TRBJ2-6, the full variable domain is NAGVMQNPRHLVRRRGQEARLRCSPMKGHSHVYWYRQLPEEGLKFMVYLQKENIIDESGMPKERFSAEFPKEGPSILRIQQVVRGDSAAYFCASSPLSDVLTFGAGSRLTVL.